A selection of T cell receptor beta chains follows, all from one sample in a study of blood T cell repertoires in COVID-19. Produced via immunoSEQ multiplex PCR; TCRdb's table is partial and in-frame only. The sample has 100,000 to 150,000 clones, 74% seen once; the top ten hold less than 6.5%. Sample: peripheral blood. The receptors were gathered from a man in his sixties with acute or convalescent COVID-19. The CDR3 runs from the conserved cysteine through the conserved F or W. The D gene is left open where the match is weak. Not all rows give a size; the values are once, few, many and, for expanded clones, a class.

size	D	V	J	DNA	CDR3
.	.	TRBV7-2	TRBJ1-5	TGTGCCAGCAGCTTAACTGCTTCGGGAAATAATCAGCCCCAGCATTTT	CASSLTASGNNQPQHF
.	.	TRBV20-1	TRBJ2-1	TGCTCCTCTGGAGGGAACAATGAGCAGTTCTTC	CSSGGNNEQFF
.	TRBD1	TRBV19	TRBJ2-1	TGTGCCAGTAGTATTCTCCCCGGGACAGGGGTGGACAATGAGCAGTTCTTC	CASSILPGTGVDNEQFF
few	.	TRBV15	TRBJ2-2	TGTGCCACCAGCAGAACAGGAGTCACCGGGGAGCTGTTTTTT	CATSRTGVTGELFF
.	TRBD2	TRBV5-1	TRBJ2-1	TGCGCCAGCAGCGTCCCCGGGACTAGCGGGACCAATGAGCAGTTCTTC	CASSVPGTSGTNEQFF
few	TRBD2	TRBV10-1	TRBJ2-7	TGCGCCAGCAGTGCCGGACTAGCGGGGGGGGCCTACGAGCAGTACTTC	CASSAGLAGGAYEQYF
.	.	TRBV5-1	TRBJ1-4	TGCGCCAGCAGTTTTACAGGCCTAGTGGGGTTCAGTGAAAAACTGTTTTTT	CASSFTGLVGFSEKLFF
few	.	TRBV3-1/TRBV3-2	TRBJ2-5	TGTGCCAGCAGCCAAGATCGGGAGACCCAGTACTTC	CASSQDRETQYF
.	TRBD2	TRBV19	TRBJ2-1	TGTGCCAGTAGTGTAACTAGCGGGAGCGGAGGTGGTGAGCAGTTCTTC	CASSVTSGSGGGEQFF
.	.	TRBV6-5	TRBJ1-2	TGTGCCAGCAGTCTGGGATTCAGGGCCAACTATGGCTACACCTTC	CASSLGFRANYGYTF
once	TRBD2	TRBV6-5	TRBJ2-3	TGTGCCAGCAGACCCGTGGCGGGGGGCGAGTATTTT	CASRPVAGGEYF
.	TRBD2	TRBV7-8	TRBJ2-1	TGTGCCAGCAGCTCTCGACTAGCCACATACAATGAGCAGTTCTTC	CASSSRLATYNEQFF
.	.	TRBV3-1/TRBV3-2	TRBJ1-6	TGTGCCAGCAGCCAAGGCGGGGGCAATTCACCCCTCCACTTT	CASSQGGGNSPLHF
.	.	TRBV6-6	TRBJ2-3	TGTGCCAGCAGTTACGGCCCTGCAGATACGCAGTATTTT	CASSYGPADTQYF
.	TRBD1	TRBV7-3	TRBJ2-7	TGTGCCAGCAGTCCCGGGACAGGCTACGAGCAGTACTTC	CASSPGTGYEQYF
once	TRBD1	TRBV6-5	TRBJ1-2	TGTGCCAGCAGTTACCGGGACAGTCGTAGCGGCTACACCTTC	CASSYRDSRSGYTF
.	TRBD2	TRBV2	TRBJ2-7	TGTGCCAGCAGCACCGGTGGGGGGGTCCCCTACGAGCAGTACTTC	CASSTGGGVPYEQYF
few	TRBD1	TRBV10-3	TRBJ1-1	TGTGCCATCAGTGCGGGACAGGGTAGAGGGGACACTGAAGCTTTCTTT	CAISAGQGRGDTEAFF
.	TRBD1	TRBV19	TRBJ1-2	TGTGCCAGTAGTCGACAGGGGGCGCGGGGCTACACCTTC	CASSRQGARGYTF
few	.	TRBV19	TRBJ2-5	TGTGCCAGTAGTGTGACAGTTTCCCAAGAGACCCAGTACTTC	CASSVTVSQETQYF
.	.	TRBV5-1	TRBJ2-7	TGCGCCAGCAGCTTGGGCGGAGGGAGCTCCTACGAGCAGTACTTC	CASSLGGGSSYEQYF
.	TRBD1	TRBV6-5	TRBJ1-2	TGTGCCAGCAGTAAGGGACAGGGGAACTATGGCTACACCTTC	CASSKGQGNYGYTF
.	.	TRBV7-9	TRBJ2-2	TGTGCCAGCAGCTTAGCGTCAGGGCTTGGCACCGGGGAGCTGTTTTTT	CASSLASGLGTGELFF
.	TRBD1	TRBV11-2	TRBJ1-3	TGTGCCAGCAGCTTTTCAGGGGGTGGAAACACCATATATTTT	CASSFSGGGNTIYF
.	.	TRBV5-1	TRBJ2-5	TGCGCCAGCAGCTTCTTGGAGACCCAGTACTTC	CASSFLETQYF
.	.	TRBV28	TRBJ1-2	TGTGCCAGCAGTTTATCGACGGGGGGGGGCTACACCTTC	CASSLSTGGGYTF
.	.	TRBV7-2	TRBJ1-6	TGTGCCAGCAGCTTGAACAACATGACACCCCTCCACTTT	CASSLNNMTPLHF
.	TRBD1	TRBV5-4	TRBJ1-2	TGTGCCAGCAGCGGGAGACCGGGACAGGGGATTAACTATGGCTACACCTTC	CASSGRPGQGINYGYTF
.	TRBD1	TRBV3-1/TRBV3-2	TRBJ2-7	TGTGCCAGCAGCCCAACCGGGACAGGAGGTCGGGAGCAGTACTTC	CASSPTGTGGREQYF
.	.	TRBV10-3	TRBJ2-2	TGTGCCATCAGTGGAATAGCAACGAACACCGGGGAGCTGTTTTTT	CAISGIATNTGELFF
.	TRBD1	TRBV10-2	TRBJ2-2	TGCGCCAGCAGACCGGGACAGCTCACCGGGGAGCTGTTTTTT	CASRPGQLTGELFF
.	TRBD1	TRBV27	TRBJ2-1	TGTGCCAGCAGCATGGGACAGGGGTTCTACAATGAGCAGTTCTTC	CASSMGQGFYNEQFF
.	TRBD1	TRBV11-1	TRBJ1-2	TGTGCCAGCAGGAACCAGGGGGCGAGCGGAGGTGGCTACACCTTC	CASRNQGASGGGYTF
.	.	TRBV12-5	TRBJ2-1	TGTGCTAGTGGTTTGGGAACAGTCTCCTACAATGAGCAGTTCTTC	CASGLGTVSYNEQFF
.	.	TRBV5-5	TRBJ2-7	TGTGCCAGCAGCTTGGCCTACCAGGTCTACGAGCAGTACTTC	CASSLAYQVYEQYF
.	TRBD2	TRBV3-1/TRBV3-2	TRBJ2-7	TGTGCCAGCAGCCAGCTAGCGGGACCGAACTACGAGCAGTACTTC	CASSQLAGPNYEQYF
.	.	TRBV6-5	TRBJ2-6	TGTGCCAGCACCCTACGGGGCTCTGGGGCCAACGTCCTGACTTTC	CASTLRGSGANVLTF
few	TRBD1	TRBV7-9	TRBJ1-2	TGTGCCAGCAGCCGAGGACAGGGGGTTAACTATGGCTACACCTTC	CASSRGQGVNYGYTF
.	.	TRBV9	TRBJ2-1	TGTGCCAGCAGCGGACCTCTGGGGGGGCACCACAATGAGCAGTTCTTC	CASSGPLGGHHNEQFF
.	TRBD1	TRBV7-9	TRBJ1-1	TGTGCCAGCAGCCGGACAGGGCGTTTGAGCACTGAAGCTTTCTTT	CASSRTGRLSTEAFF